This entry concerns a single T cell receptor (beta chain). The data originate from a study of blood T cell repertoires in COVID-19. Study information: The United States, Italy and Spain were the sources of the acute and convalescent COVID-19 samples. PBMCs, B-cell-depleted T cells, or T cells provided the cDNA or gDNA that made up the material.

Clones were read by immunoSEQ multiplex PCR, and TCRdb kept only the in-frame ones, dropping some. Of roughly 250,000 clones listed, about 88% are singletons. The CDR3 spans 16 residues. The V end lost 6 bases, the J end lost 2 bases, and 17 bases lay between the germline ends. Looked up from germline, CDR1 is MNHEY and CDR2 is SVGEGT. Material: peripheral blood. This rearrangement joins TRBV6-2 or TRBV6-3 to TRBJ1-3; perhaps TRBD1 as D (6 bases). The TCR originated in a woman aged 40 to 50 who had recovered from COVID-19. The CDR3 DNA reads TGTGCCAGCAGCCGGCTACAGGGCCTCGCTGGAAACACCATATATTTT. It encodes CASSRLQGLAGNTIYF.